The clone carrying this T cell receptor beta chain occurred many times. Its specificity is not known. RNA served as the template for amplifying TCR beta CDR3 regions. The authors performed first-round RT-PCR with HTBI primers and then a second-round multiplex PCR. TCRdb re-called the multiplex PCR reads through MiXCR, storing one row per CDR3 protein. Of about 590,000 distinct CDR3 sequences in the sample, under 45% were seen once. This record comes from a study of Graves' ophthalmopathy and Graves' hyperthyroidism. About the study: Hyperthyroidism was considered stable when no ophthalmopathy appeared within 18 months of follow-up.

Exclusion criteria comprised other autoimmune diseases, uncontrolled infections, pregnancy or lactation in patients. Study-wide results and limits: Blood also harbored most expanded thyroid clonotypes above 0.001 frequency.

The clonotype comes from an adult man with Graves' hyperthyroidism. The material sequenced was peripheral blood or thyroid tissue (not recorded which).

CDR3 in amino acids: CASTTGVYQPQHF. The CDR3, as DNA: TGTGCCAGCACCACAGGGGTCTATCAGCCCCAGCATTTT. V gene TRBV6-5 combines with J gene TRBJ1-5; 7 positions match TRBD1. Germline assignment: CDR1 MNHEY and CDR2 SVGAGI. The CDR3 spans 13 residues. V was pared by 7 bases and J by 5 bases, with 5 bases of the junction left unmatched.